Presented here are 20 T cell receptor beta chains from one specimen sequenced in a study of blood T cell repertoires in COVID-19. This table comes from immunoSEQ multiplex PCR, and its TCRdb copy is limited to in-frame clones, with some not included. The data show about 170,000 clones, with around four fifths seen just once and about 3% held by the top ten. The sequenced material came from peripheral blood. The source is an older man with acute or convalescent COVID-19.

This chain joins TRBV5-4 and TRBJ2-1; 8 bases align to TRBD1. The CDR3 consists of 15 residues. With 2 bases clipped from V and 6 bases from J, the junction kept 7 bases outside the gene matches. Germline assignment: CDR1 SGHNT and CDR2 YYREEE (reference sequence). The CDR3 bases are TGTGCCAGCAGCTTAAACAGGGGGTCCGGCAATGAGCAGTTCTTC. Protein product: CASSLNRGSGNEQFF. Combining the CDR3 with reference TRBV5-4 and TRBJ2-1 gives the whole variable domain ETGVTQSPTHLIKTRGQQVTLRCSSQSGHNTVSWYQQALGQGPQFIFQYYREEENGRGNFPPRFSGLQFPNYSSELNVNALELDDSALYLCASSLNRGSGNEQFFGPGTRLTVL.

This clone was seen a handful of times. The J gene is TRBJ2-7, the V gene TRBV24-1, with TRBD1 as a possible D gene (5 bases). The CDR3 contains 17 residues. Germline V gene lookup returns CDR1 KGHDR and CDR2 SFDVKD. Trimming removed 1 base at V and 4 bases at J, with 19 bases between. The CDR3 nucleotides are TGTGCCACCAGTGATTTCTGGTTAGGGGCTATACTTTACGAGCAGTACTTC. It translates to CATSDFWLGAILYEQYF.

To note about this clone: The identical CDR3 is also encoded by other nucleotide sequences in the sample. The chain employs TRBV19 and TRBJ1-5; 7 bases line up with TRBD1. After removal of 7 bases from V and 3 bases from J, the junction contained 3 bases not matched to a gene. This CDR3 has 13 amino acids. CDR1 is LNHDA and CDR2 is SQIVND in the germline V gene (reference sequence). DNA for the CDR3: TGTGCCAGTATCGACAGGGACAATCAGCCCCAGCATTTT. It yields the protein CASIDRDNQPQHF. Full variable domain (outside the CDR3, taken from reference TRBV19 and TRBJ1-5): DGGITQSPKYLFRKEGQNVTLSCEQNLNHDAMYWYRQDPGQGLRLIYYSQIVNDFQKGDIAEGYSVSREKKESFPLTVTSAQKNPTAFYLCASIDRDNQPQHFGDGTRLSIL.

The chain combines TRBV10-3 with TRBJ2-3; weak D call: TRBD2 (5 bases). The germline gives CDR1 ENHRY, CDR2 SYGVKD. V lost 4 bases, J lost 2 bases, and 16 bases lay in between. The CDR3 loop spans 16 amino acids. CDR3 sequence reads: CAISGGSLPPTDTQYF. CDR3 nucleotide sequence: TGTGCCATCAGTGGCGGGTCTCTCCCCCCCACAGATACGCAGTATTTT.

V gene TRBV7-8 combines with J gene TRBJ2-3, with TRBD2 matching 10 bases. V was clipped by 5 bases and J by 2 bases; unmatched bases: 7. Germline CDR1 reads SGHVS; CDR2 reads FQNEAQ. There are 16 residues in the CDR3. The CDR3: CASSPSGLANTDTQYF. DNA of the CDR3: TGTGCCAGCAGCCCGTCGGGACTAGCGAACACAGATACGCAGTATTTT.

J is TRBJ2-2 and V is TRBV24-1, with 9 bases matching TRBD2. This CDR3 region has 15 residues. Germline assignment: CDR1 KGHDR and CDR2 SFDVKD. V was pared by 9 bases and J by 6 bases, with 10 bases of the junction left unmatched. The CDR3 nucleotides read TGTGCCACCGCCATAGCGGGAGAAGGCGCCGGGGAGCTGTTTTTT. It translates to CATAIAGEGAGELFF.

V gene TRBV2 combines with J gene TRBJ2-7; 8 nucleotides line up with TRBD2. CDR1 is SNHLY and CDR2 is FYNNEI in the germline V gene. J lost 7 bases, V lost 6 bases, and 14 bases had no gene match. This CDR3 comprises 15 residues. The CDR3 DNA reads TGTGCCAGCAGGGGTCAATCAGCGGGAGTAGGGGAGCAGTACTTC. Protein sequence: CASRGQSAGVGEQYF.

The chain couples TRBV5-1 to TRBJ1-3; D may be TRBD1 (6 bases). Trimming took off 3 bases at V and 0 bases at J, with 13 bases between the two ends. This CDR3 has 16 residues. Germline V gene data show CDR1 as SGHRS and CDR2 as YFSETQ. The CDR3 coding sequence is TGCGCCAGCAGCTCACGGGGGGCAAACTCTGGAAACACCATATATTTT. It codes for CASSSRGANSGNTIYF.

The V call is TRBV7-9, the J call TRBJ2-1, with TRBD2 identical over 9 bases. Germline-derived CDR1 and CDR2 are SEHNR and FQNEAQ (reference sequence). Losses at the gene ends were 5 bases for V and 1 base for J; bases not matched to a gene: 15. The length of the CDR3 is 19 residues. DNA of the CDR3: TGTGCCAGCAGCGACGGGAGTTGGCGGGGGGGCCAATCCTACAATGAGCAGTTCTTC. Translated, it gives CASSDGSWRGGQSYNEQFF.

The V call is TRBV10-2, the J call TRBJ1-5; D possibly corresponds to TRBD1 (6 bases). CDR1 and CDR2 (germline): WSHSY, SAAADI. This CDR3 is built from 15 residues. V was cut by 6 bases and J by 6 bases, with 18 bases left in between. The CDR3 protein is CASRDLTGYAQPQHF. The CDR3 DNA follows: TGCGCCAGCAGGGACTTAACAGGGTACGCTCAGCCCCAGCATTTT.

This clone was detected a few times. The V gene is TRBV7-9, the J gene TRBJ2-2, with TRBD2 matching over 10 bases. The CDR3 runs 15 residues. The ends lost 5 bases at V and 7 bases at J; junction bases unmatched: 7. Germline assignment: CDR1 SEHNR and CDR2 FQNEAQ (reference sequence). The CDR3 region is CASSQTGLASGELFF. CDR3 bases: TGTGCCAGCAGCCAAACGGGACTAGCGAGCGGGGAGCTGTTTTTT.

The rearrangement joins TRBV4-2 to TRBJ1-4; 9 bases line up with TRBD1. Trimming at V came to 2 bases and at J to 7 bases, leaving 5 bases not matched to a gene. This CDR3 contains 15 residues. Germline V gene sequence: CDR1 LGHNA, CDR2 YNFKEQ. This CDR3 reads CASSQTTGGGEKLFF. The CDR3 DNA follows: TGTGCCAGCAGCCAAACGACAGGGGGAGGTGAAAAACTGTTTTTT.

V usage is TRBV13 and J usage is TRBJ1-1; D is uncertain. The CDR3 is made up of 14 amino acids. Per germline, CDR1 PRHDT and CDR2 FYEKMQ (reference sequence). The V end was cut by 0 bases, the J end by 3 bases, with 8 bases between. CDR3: CASSLGKTDTEAFF. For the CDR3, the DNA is TGTGCCAGCAGCTTAGGGAAGACTGACACTGAAGCTTTCTTT.

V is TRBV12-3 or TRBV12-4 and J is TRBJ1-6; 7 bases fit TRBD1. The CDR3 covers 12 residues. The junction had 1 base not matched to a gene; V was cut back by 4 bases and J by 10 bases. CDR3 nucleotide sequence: TGTGCCAGCAGTTCCAGGGGGTCACCCCTCCACTTT. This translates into CASSSRGSPLHF.

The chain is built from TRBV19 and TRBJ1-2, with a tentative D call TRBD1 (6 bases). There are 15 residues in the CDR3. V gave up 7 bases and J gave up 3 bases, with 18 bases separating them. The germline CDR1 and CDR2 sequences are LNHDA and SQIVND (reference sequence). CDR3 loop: CASTPMGGRDYGYTF. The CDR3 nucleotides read TGTGCCAGTACTCCGATGGGGGGGCGAGACTATGGCTACACCTTC.

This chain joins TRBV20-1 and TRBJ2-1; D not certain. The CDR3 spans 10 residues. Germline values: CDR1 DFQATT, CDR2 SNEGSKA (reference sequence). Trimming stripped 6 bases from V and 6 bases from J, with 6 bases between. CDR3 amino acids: CSAGGNEQFF. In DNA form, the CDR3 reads TGCAGTGCCGGCGGCAATGAGCAGTTCTTC.

The CDR3: CASSPGTSGKLFF. The CDR3 DNA reads TGTGCCAGCAGCCCGGGGACTAGCGGTAAGCTGTTCTTC. The chain couples TRBV3-1 (or the pseudogene TRBV3-2) to TRBJ2-1, with 11 bases lining up with TRBD2. Germline V gene data show CDR1 as LGHDT and CDR2 as YNNKEL (reference sequence). This CDR3 comprises 13 residues. V shed 4 bases, J shed 15 bases, and the junction held 8 bases outside the gene matches.

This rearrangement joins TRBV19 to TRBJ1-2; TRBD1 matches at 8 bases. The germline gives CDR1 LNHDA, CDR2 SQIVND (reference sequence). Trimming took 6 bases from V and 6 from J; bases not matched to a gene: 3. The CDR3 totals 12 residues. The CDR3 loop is CASSDRGDGYTF. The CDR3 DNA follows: TGTGCCAGTAGCGACAGGGGTGATGGCTACACCTTC.

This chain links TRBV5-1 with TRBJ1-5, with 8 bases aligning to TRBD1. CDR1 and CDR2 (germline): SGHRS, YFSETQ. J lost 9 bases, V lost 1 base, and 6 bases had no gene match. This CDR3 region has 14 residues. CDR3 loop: CASSLRTGPSPQHF. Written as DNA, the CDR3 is TGCGCCAGCAGCTTGAGGACAGGGCCGTCGCCCCAGCATTTT.

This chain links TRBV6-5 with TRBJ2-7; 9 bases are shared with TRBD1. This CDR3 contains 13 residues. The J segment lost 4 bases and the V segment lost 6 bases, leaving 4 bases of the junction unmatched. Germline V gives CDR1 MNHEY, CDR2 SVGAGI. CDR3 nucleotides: TGTGCCAGCAGGAAGACAGGGGGGTACGAGCAGTACTTC. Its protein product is CASRKTGGYEQYF.